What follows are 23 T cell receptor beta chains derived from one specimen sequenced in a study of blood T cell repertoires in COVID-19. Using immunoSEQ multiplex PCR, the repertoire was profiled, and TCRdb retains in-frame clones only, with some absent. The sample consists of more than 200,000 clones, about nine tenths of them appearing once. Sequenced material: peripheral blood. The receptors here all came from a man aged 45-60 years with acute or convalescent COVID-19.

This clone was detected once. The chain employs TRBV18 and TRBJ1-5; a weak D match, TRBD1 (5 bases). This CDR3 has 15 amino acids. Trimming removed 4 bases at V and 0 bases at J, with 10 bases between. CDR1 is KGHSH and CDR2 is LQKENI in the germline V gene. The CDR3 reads CASSLGVGSNQPQHF. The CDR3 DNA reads TGTGCCAGCTCACTAGGGGTGGGTAGCAATCAGCCCCAGCATTTT.

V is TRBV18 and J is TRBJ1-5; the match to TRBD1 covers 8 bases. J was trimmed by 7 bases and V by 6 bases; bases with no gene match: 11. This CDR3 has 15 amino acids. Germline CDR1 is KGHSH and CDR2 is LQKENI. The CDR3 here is CASSEDRVVGQPQHF. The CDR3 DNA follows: TGTGCCAGCTCTGAGGACAGGGTGGTTGGGCAGCCCCAGCATTTT. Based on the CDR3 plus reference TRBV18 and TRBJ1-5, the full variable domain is NAGVMQNPRHLVRRRGQEARLRCSPMKGHSHVYWYRQLPEEGLKFMVYLQKENIIDESGMPKERFSAEFPKEGPSILRIQQVVRGDSAAYFCASSEDRVVGQPQHFGDGTRLSIL.

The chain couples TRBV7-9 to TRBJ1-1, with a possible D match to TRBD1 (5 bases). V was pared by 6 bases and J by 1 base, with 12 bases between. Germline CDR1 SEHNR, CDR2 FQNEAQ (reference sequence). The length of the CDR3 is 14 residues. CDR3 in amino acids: CASRRSGGNTEAFF. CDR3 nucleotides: TGTGCCAGCAGACGTTCGGGGGGGAACACTGAAGCTTTCTTT.

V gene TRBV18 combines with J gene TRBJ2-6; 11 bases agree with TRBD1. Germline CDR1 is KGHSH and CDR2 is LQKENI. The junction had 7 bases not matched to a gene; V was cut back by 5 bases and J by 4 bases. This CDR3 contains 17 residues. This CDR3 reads CASSSRDRGSGANVLTF. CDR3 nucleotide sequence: TGTGCCAGCTCATCCCGGGACAGGGGGTCAGGGGCCAACGTCCTGACTTTC.

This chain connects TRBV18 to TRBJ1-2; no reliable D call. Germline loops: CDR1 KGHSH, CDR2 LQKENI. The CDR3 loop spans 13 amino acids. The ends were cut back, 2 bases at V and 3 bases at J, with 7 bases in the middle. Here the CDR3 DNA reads TGTGCCAGCTCACCAAATTCAGACTATGGCTACACCTTC. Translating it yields CASSPNSDYGYTF. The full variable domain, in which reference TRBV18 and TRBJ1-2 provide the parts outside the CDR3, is NAGVMQNPRHLVRRRGQEARLRCSPMKGHSHVYWYRQLPEEGLKFMVYLQKENIIDESGMPKERFSAEFPKEGPSILRIQQVVRGDSAAYFCASSPNSDYGYTFGSGTRLTVV.

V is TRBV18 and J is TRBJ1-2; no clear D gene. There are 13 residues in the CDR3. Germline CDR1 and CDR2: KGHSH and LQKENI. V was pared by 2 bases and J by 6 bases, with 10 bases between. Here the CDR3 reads CASSPYEEHGYTF. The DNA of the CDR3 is TGTGCCAGCTCACCATACGAGGAACATGGCTACACCTTC. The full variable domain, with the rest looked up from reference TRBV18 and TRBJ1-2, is NAGVMQNPRHLVRRRGQEARLRCSPMKGHSHVYWYRQLPEEGLKFMVYLQKENIIDESGMPKERFSAEFPKEGPSILRIQQVVRGDSAAYFCASSPYEEHGYTFGSGTRLTVV.

The CDR3 reads CASSDGGGGAYNEQFF. As DNA, the CDR3 is TGTGCCAGCAGTGACGGTGGCGGGGGGGCGTACAATGAGCAGTTCTTC. This chain links TRBV2 with TRBJ2-1, with 9 bases lining up with TRBD2. Per the germline V gene, CDR1 is SNHLY and CDR2 is FYNNEI. The CDR3 consists of 16 residues. Trimming took 3 bases from V and 4 from J; bases not matched to a gene: 7.

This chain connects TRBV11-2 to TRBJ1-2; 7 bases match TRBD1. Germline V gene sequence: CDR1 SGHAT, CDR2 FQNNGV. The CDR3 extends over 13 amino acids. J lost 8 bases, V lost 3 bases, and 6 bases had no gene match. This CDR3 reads CASSFRQGRGYTF. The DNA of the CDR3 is TGTGCCAGCAGCTTTAGACAGGGCAGAGGCTACACCTTC.

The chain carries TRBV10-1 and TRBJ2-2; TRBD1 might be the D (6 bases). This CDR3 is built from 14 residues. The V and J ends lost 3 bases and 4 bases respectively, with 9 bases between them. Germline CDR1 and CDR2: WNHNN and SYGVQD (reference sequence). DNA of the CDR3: TGCGCCAGCAGTGAACCCAGGGGCACCGGGGAGCTGTTTTTT. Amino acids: CASSEPRGTGELFF.

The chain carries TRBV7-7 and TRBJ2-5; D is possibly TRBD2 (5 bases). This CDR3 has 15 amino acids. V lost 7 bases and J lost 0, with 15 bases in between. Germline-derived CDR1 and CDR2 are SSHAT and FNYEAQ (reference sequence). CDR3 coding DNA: TGTGCCAGCAACGAGCTGAGGGTAAACCAAGAGACCCAGTACTTC. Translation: CASNELRVNQETQYF.

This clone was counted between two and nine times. The CDR3 loop reads CASSLGHNYGYTF. CDR3 nucleotides: TGTGCCAGCAGCTTAGGACATAACTATGGCTACACCTTC. The chain has TRBV5-4 and TRBJ1-2, with TRBD1 as a possible D gene (5 bases). Germline values: CDR1 SGHNT, CDR2 YYREEE (reference sequence). V was trimmed by 2 bases and J by 1 base, leaving 6 bases between them. The CDR3 totals 13 residues.

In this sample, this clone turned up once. CDR3 DNA sequence: TGTGCCAGCAGGGGAGAAGGGCTCTATGGCTACACCTTC. Encoded protein: CASRGEGLYGYTF. The chain links TRBV2 to TRBJ1-2; no clear D. CDR1 SNHLY and CDR2 FYNNEI come from the germline V gene. Trimming shortened V by 6 bases and J by 4 bases, and 12 bases separated the two germline ends. This CDR3 is 13 amino acids long.

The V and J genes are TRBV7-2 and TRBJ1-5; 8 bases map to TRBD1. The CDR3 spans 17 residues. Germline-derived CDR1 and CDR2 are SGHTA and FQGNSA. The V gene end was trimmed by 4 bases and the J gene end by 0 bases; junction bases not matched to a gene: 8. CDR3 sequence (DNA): TGTGCCAGCAGCTATGGGGCGGACAGGGATAGCAATCAGCCCCAGCATTTT. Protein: CASSYGADRDSNQPQHF.

The CDR3 bases are TGTGCCAGCAGTTACCAGGGGAGCTATGGCTACACCTTC. It encodes CASSYQGSYGYTF. The chain links TRBV6-5 to TRBJ1-2, with D perhaps TRBD1 (6 bases). The CDR3 sequence is 13 residues long. Germline V gives CDR1 MNHEY, CDR2 SVGAGI. V was shortened by 2 bases and J by 4 bases, with 8 bases between the two germline ends.

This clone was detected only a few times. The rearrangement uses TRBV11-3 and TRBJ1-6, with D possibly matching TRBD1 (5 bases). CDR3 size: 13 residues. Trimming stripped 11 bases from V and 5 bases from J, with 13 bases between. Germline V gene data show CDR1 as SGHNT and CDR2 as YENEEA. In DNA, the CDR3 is TGTGCCCGCCTGGGGCCGCATAATTCACCCCTCCACTTT. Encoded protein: CARLGPHNSPLHF. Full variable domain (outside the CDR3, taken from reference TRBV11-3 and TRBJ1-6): EAGVVQSPRYKIIEKKQPVAFWCNPISGHNTLYWYLQNLGQGPELLIRYENEEAVDDSQLPKDRFSAERLKGVDSTLKIQPAELGDSAVYLCARLGPHNSPLHFGNGTRLTVT.

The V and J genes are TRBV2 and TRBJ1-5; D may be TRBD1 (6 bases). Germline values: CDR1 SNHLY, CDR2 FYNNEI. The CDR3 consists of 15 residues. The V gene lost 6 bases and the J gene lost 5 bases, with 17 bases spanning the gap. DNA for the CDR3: TGTGCCAGCAGCTCCGCCGGGACACTTCATCAGCCCCAGCATTTT. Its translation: CASSSAGTLHQPQHF.

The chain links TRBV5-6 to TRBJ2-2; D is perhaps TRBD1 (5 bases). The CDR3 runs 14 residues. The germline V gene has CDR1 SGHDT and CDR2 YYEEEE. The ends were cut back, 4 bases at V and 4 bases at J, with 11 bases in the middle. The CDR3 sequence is CASSQDTRTGELFF. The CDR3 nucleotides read TGTGCCAGCAGCCAGGACACGCGCACCGGGGAGCTGTTTTTT.

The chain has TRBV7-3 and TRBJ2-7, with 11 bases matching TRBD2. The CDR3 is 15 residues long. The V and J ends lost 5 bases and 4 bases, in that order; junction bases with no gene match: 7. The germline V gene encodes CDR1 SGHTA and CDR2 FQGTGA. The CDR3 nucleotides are TGTGCCAGCAGCCTAGCGGGGGGCGCGGGTTACGAGCAGTACTTC. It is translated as CASSLAGGAGYEQYF.

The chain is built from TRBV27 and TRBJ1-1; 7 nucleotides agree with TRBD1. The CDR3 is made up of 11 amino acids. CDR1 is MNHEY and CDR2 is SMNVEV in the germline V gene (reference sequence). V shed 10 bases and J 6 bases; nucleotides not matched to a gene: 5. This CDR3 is CATHRGPEAFF. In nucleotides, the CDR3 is TGTGCCACCCACAGGGGCCCTGAAGCTTTCTTT.

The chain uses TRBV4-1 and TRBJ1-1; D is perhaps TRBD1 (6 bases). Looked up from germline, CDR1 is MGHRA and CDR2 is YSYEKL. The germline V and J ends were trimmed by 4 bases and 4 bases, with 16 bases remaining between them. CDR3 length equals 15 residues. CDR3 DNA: TGCGCCAGCAGCCCCTTAGGACTGGGGGCCACTGAAGCTTTCTTT. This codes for CASSPLGLGATEAFF.

CDR3 loop: CASSLGQKTYNSPLHF. CDR3 nucleotide sequence: TGCGCCAGCAGCCTGGGACAGAAGACCTATAATTCACCCCTCCACTTT. J is TRBJ1-6 and V is TRBV5-1; 7 bases fit TRBD1. The germline V gene has CDR1 SGHRS and CDR2 YFSETQ. The CDR3 covers 16 residues. V gave up 4 bases and J gave up 2 bases; unmatched junction bases: 6.

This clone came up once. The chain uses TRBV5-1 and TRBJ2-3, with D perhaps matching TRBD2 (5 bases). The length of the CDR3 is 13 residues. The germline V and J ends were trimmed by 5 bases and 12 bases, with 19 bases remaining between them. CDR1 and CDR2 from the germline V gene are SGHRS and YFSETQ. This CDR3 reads CASSLQSAAEQYF. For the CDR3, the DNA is TGCGCCAGCAGTCTGCAGTCAGCGGCCGAACAGTATTTT.

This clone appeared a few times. In DNA, the CDR3 is TGTGCCAGCAGCTTGGACACCCCTCCGCGGGAGCAGTTCTTC. It specifies CASSLDTPPREQFF. The V call is TRBV5-4, the J call TRBJ2-1; D unresolved. Germline CDR1 and CDR2: SGHNT and YYREEE (reference sequence). The CDR3 runs to 14 residues. V lost 0 bases and J 10 bases, leaving 14 bases between the germline ends.